Following are 20 T cell receptor beta chains from one sample sequenced in a study of a mutant IDH1 vaccine in newly diagnosed glioma. Their antigens are not known. Profiling relied on immunoSEQ multiplex PCR, and the TCRdb table lists in-frame clones only, not all of them. The sample lists roughly 43,000 clones; less than 85% were seen once. Time point denoted: week 23, last vaccination. A 20-mer mutant IDH1 peptide at 300 ug was injected subcutaneously with topical imiquimod. This specimen was PBMCs, taken from a glioma patient whose treatment included an IDH1 peptide vaccine. These receptors were taken from a woman in her late teens or twenties with glioma. Some clones in this sample may be carry-over from other donors' samples.

This clone was detected only a few times. The chain joins TRBV12-5 to TRBJ1-1; D is unresolved. The CDR3 runs 16 residues. Trimming took 2 bases from V and 4 from J, leaving 17 bases between them. Germline assignment: CDR1 LGHNT and CDR2 FRNRAP. In DNA form, the CDR3 reads TGTGCTAGTGGTTTGTGGAACTTTGGTTGGAGCACTGAAGCTTTCTTT. Amino acids: CASGLWNFGWSTEAFF.

This chain joins TRBV9 and TRBJ2-3; no clear D. The germline CDR1 and CDR2 sequences are SGDLS and YYNGEE. The V gene lost 4 bases and the J gene lost 0 bases, with 21 bases spanning the gap. CDR3 length: 18 amino acids. The DNA of the CDR3 is TGTGCCAGCAGCACCCGTCGGTCTGCTCCCCGTAGCACAGATACGCAGTATTTT. Translated, it gives CASSTRRSAPRSTDTQYF.

The genes are TRBV19 and TRBJ2-3; D not certain. V dropped 2 bases and J dropped 4 bases, with 4 bases sitting between them. This CDR3 has 12 residues. CDR1 is LNHDA and CDR2 is SQIVND in the germline V gene (reference sequence). This CDR3 reads CASSIRADTQYF. The CDR3, as DNA: TGTGCCAGTAGTATACGGGCAGATACGCAGTATTTT.

The CDR3 loop is CASSSRTGNNEKLFF. The CDR3 region has the DNA TGTGCCAGCAGCTCCCGGACAGGGAATAATGAAAAACTGTTTTTT. The rearrangement joins TRBV7-2 to TRBJ1-4; 8 bases are a match to TRBD1. The CDR3 length is 15 residues. The V gene's germline CDR1 is SGHTA and CDR2 FQGNSA. Trimming took 4 bases from V and 4 from J; bases not matched to a gene: 5.

This sequence joins TRBV2 and TRBJ1-6; D gene ambiguous. Germline CDR1 is SNHLY and CDR2 is FYNNEI. This CDR3 region has 15 residues. V dropped 1 base and J dropped 0 bases, with 4 bases sitting between them. The CDR3 bases are TGTGCCAGCAGTGAAGTGAGCTCCTATAATTCACCCCTCCACTTT. Translated, it gives CASSEVSSYNSPLHF.

This clone was counted a few times. This chain links TRBV2 with TRBJ1-1; possible D gene TRBD1, 6 bases. CDR1 is SNHLY, CDR2 FYNNEI, per germline. This CDR3 is built from 14 residues. The germline V and J ends were trimmed by 6 bases and 6 bases, with 17 bases remaining between them. The CDR3 loop is CASSRQAASSEAFF. In nucleotides, the CDR3 is TGTGCCAGCAGCAGACAGGCGGCAAGTTCTGAAGCTTTCTTT. Full variable domain (missing parts from reference TRBV2 and TRBJ1-1): EPEVTQTPSHQVTQMGQEVILRCVPISNHLYFYWYRQILGQKVEFLVSFYNNEISEKSEIFDDQFSVERPDGSNFTLKIRSTKLEDSAMYFCASSRQAASSEAFFGQGTRLTVV.

The V and J genes are TRBV6-1 and TRBJ1-2; 7 bases are a match to TRBD1. Trimming took 6 bases from V and 7 from J; bases not matched to a gene: 11. This CDR3 is 14 amino acids long. CDR1 MNHNS and CDR2 SASEGT come from the germline V gene. The CDR3, as DNA: TGTGCCAGCAGGACCCAGGGGGACCGGGTTGGCTACACCTTC. Encoded protein: CASRTQGDRVGYTF.

The chain carries TRBV9 and TRBJ2-2, with 7 bases matching TRBD2. The germline gives CDR1 SGDLS, CDR2 YYNGEE. The CDR3 extends over 16 amino acids. The V gene end was trimmed by 0 bases and the J gene end by 1 base; junction bases not matched to a gene: 3. The CDR3 coding sequence is TGTGCCAGCAGCGTAGTGGCTAGCGGGAACACCGGGGAGCTGTTTTTT. Protein: CASSVVASGNTGELFF.

The V and J genes are TRBV5-4 and TRBJ2-2, with TRBD1 identical over 7 bases. In germline, CDR1 is SGHNT, CDR2 YYREEE (reference sequence). V shed 4 bases, J shed 4 bases, and the junction held 1 base outside the gene matches. The CDR3 consists of 13 residues. The CDR3 bases are TGTGCCAGCAGCCGGGACAGCACCGGGGAGCTGTTTTTT. It translates to CASSRDSTGELFF.

This clone was counted a few times. This chain connects TRBV4-2 to TRBJ1-1; D unclear. The germline V gene has CDR1 LGHNA and CDR2 YNFKEQ. V lost 3 bases to trimming and J lost 6 bases, with 11 bases between them. This CDR3 is 13 amino acids long. CDR3 residues: CASSQEGQSEAFF. The CDR3 DNA reads TGTGCCAGCAGCCAGGAGGGTCAATCTGAAGCTTTCTTT.

The V and J genes are TRBV19 and TRBJ2-7; no firm D call. The germline V and J ends were trimmed by 1 base and 0 bases, with 7 bases remaining between them. Germline CDR1 and CDR2: LNHDA and SQIVND (reference sequence). The CDR3 is 14 amino acids. DNA of the CDR3: TGTGCCAGTAGTATAGGGGCCCTCTCCTACGAGCAGTACTTC. Translating it yields CASSIGALSYEQYF.

The V gene is TRBV5-4, the J gene TRBJ2-5; 7 bases match TRBD1. The CDR3 runs to 15 residues. Trimming cost V 4 bases and J 3 bases; bases outside gene matches: 9. Germline CDR1 and CDR2: SGHNT and YYREEE (reference sequence). DNA for the CDR3: TGTGCCAGCAGCGAGCGGAACAGGGGTAAAGAGACCCAGTACTTC. Translated, it gives CASSERNRGKETQYF.

This clone was seen once. The J gene is TRBJ2-7, the V gene TRBV19; 8 nucleotides match TRBD1. The V and J ends lost 9 bases and 1 base, in that order; junction bases with no gene match: 11. The V gene's germline CDR1 is LNHDA and CDR2 SQIVND (reference sequence). CDR3 length equals 15 residues. The CDR3 loop reads CASASGTGFSYEQYF. CDR3 sequence (DNA): TGTGCCAGCGCCTCCGGGACAGGTTTTTCCTACGAGCAGTACTTC.

This clone was found once. This chain links TRBV5-8 with TRBJ1-1, with a tentative D call TRBD1 (5 bases). V lost 3 bases to trimming and J lost 1 base, with 13 bases between them. Germline CDR1 SGHTS, CDR2 YDEGEE. The CDR3 is 15 amino acids. The CDR3 coding sequence is TGTGCCAGCAGCTACTTGACAGTCGGGAACACTGAAGCTTTCTTT. Its protein product is CASSYLTVGNTEAFF.

CDR3 sequence (DNA): TGTGCCAGCAATCCTCAGTTATTAAACACTGAAGCTTTCTTT. It is translated as CASNPQLLNTEAFF. This rearrangement joins TRBV6-1 to TRBJ1-1; D is undetermined. V dropped 7 bases and J dropped 2 bases, with 14 bases sitting between them. CDR1 and CDR2 from the germline V gene are MNHNS and SASEGT. The CDR3 is made up of 14 amino acids.

The chain couples TRBV30 to TRBJ1-2; D is ambiguous. Germline loops: CDR1 GTSNPN, CDR2 SVGIG (reference sequence). The V end was cut by 0 bases, the J end by 6 bases, with 8 bases between. This CDR3 spans 12 amino acids. CDR3 nucleotide sequence: TGTGCCTGGAGTGTGGGAGAGGATGGCTACACCTTC. This gives the protein CAWSVGEDGYTF.

The table lists this clone with a few counts. J is TRBJ2-7 and V is TRBV5-3; D is perhaps TRBD2 (5 bases). TRBV5-3 is recorded as an ORF, its role being uncertain. The germline V and J ends were trimmed by 6 bases and 4 bases, with 14 bases remaining between them. This CDR3 has 13 residues. The CDR3 here is CARTTLEGYEQYF. The DNA for the CDR3 is TGTGCCAGAACCACCCTAGAGGGATACGAGCAGTACTTC.

CDR3 nucleotide sequence: TGTGCCAGCAGCCTCCCTGGGGGGGGCGACACCGGGGAGCTGTTTTTT. It translates to CASSLPGGGDTGELFF. The V call is TRBV7-9, the J call TRBJ2-2; D possibly corresponds to TRBD2 (7 bases). CDR3 size: 16 residues. Germline CDR1 SEHNR, CDR2 FQNEAQ (reference sequence). The V end was cut by 5 bases, the J end by 3 bases, with 16 bases between. Full variable domain (outside the CDR3, taken from reference TRBV7-9 and TRBJ2-2): DTGVSQNPRHKITKRGQNVTFRCDPISEHNRLYWYRQTLGQGPEFLTYFQNEAQLEKSRLLSDRFSAERPKGSFSTLEIQRTEQGDSAMYLCASSLPGGGDTGELFFGEGSRLTVL.

This rearrangement joins TRBV4-2 to TRBJ2-2; D possibly matches TRBD1 or TRBD2 (5 bases each). V lost 4 bases to trimming and J lost 6 bases, with 18 bases between them. CDR1 and CDR2 from the germline V gene are LGHNA and YNFKEQ. This CDR3 contains 16 residues. The DNA for the CDR3 is TGTGCCAGCAGCCCCGGAGGAGAGGGGAAGGCCGGGGAGCTGTTTTTT. It codes for CASSPGGEGKAGELFF.

This chain uses TRBV10-3 with TRBJ2-3, with 9 bases matching TRBD2. The CDR3 has 12 residues. V shed 7 bases and J 6 bases; nucleotides not matched to a gene: 2. Germline lookup yields CDR1 ENHRY and CDR2 SYGVKD. The CDR3: CAINGLADTQYF. The CDR3, as DNA: TGTGCCATCAACGGACTAGCGGATACGCAGTATTTT.